The clone carrying this T cell receptor (beta chain) was seen a handful of times. Trimming shortened V by 3 bases and J by 6 bases, and 9 bases separated the two germline ends. The CDR3 consists of 12 residues. This record comes from a study of CD8 T cells in ankylosing spondylitis. TCRdb re-called the 5' RACE reads through MiXCR, storing one row per CDR3 protein. The data show about 400,000 distinct CDR3 sequences, roughly 20% seen once. The sample consisted of blood, either unsorted or a sorted T cell fraction (not recorded which). The origin of this receptor is a male donor with ankylosing spondylitis or in good health (not recorded which). The rearrangement links TRBV12-3 or TRBV12-4 to TRBJ2-7; D uncertain. As DNA, the CDR3 is TGTGCCAGCAGTTTTACGTGGGTCGAGCAGTACTTC. Amino acids: CASSFTWVEQYF.